This T cell receptor beta chain was recorded in a study of cytomegalovirus exposure and HLA in healthy donors. Study-level information: Researchers found that just over 80% of just under 400 genotyped donors fell within the Caucasian-associated ancestry cluster.

Trimming at V came to 4 bases and at J to 8 bases, leaving 12 bases not matched to a gene. This CDR3 region has 16 residues. The V gene's germline CDR1 is LNHDA and CDR2 SQIVND (reference sequence). Overall study results and limits: With further analysis later on, most CMV-associated TCR beta chains appeared HLA-restricted. According to an earlier analysis, most TCR beta V segments yielded productive rearrangements about 90% or about 30% of the time. Later analysis revealed greater clonal expansion in HLA-associated TCR beta chains than in equally common others.

Comment on this clone: Its target is unknown.

Vbeta (60) and Jbeta (13) primers were used in the PCR. Method: immunoSEQ multiplex PCR; TCRdb's copy keeps in-frame clones and lacks some. This sample has about 140,000 clones; 80% occur once, and the top ten carry over 2%. The sample taken for sequencing was PBMCs. The chain is built from TRBV19 and TRBJ1-4, with TRBD1 matching over 8 bases. The sequence was obtained from a man aged 45-65 years in good health and CMV-seronegative. DNA of the CDR3: TGTGCCAGTAGTAGTGGACAGGGTCGCGGCGGCGAAAAACTGTTTTTT. Amino acids: CASSSGQGRGGEKLFF.